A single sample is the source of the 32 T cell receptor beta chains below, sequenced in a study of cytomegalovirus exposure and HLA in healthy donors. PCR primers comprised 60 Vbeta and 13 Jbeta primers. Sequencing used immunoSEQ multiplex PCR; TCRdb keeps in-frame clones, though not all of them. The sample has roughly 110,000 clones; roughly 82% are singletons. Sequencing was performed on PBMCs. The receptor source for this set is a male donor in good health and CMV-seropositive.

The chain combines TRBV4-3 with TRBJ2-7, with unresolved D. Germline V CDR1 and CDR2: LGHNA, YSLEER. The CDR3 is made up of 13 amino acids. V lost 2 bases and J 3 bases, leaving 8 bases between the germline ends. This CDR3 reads CASSQSRNYEQYF. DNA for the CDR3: TGCGCCAGCAGCCAAAGCAGGAACTACGAGCAGTACTTC.

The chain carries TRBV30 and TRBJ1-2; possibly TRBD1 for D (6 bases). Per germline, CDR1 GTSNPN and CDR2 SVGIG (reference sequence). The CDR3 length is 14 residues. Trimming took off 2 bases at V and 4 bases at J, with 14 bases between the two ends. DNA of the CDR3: TGTGCCTGGAGTATCTGGACAGCGTCCTATGGCTACACCTTC. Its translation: CAWSIWTASYGYTF.

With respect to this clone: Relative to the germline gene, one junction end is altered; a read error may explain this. CDR3: CASSLAHQETQYF. In nucleotides, the CDR3 is TGCGCCAGCAGCTTGGCCCACCAGGAGACCCAGTACTTC. The gene calls are TRBV5-1 and TRBJ2-5; no reliable D call. This CDR3 region has 13 residues. Germline V lookup: CDR1 SGHRS, CDR2 YFSETQ.

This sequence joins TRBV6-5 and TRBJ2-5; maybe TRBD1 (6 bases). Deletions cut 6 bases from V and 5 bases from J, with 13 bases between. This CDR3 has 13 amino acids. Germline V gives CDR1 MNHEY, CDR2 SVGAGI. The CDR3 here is CASSADRRETQYF. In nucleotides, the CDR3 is TGTGCCAGCAGCGCAGACAGGCGGGAGACCCAGTACTTC.

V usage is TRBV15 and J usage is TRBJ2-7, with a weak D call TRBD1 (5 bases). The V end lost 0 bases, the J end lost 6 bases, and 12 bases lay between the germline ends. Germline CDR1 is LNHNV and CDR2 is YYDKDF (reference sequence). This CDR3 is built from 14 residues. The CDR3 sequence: CATSRDSRAGEQYF. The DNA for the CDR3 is TGTGCCACCAGCAGAGATAGCAGGGCAGGCGAGCAGTACTTC.

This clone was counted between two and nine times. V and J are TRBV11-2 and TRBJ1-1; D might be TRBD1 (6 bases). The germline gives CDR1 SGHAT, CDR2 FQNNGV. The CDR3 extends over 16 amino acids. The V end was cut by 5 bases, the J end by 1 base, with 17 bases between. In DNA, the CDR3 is TGTGCCAGCAGCCAAAGGGGAACACAGGGGAACACTGAAGCTTTCTTT. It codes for CASSQRGTQGNTEAFF.

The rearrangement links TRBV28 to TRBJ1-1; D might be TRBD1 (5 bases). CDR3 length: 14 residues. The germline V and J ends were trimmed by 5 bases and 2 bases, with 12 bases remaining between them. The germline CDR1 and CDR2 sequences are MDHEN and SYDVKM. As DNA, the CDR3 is TGTGCCAGCAGTACGGACATCCAAAACACTGAAGCTTTCTTT. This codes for CASSTDIQNTEAFF.

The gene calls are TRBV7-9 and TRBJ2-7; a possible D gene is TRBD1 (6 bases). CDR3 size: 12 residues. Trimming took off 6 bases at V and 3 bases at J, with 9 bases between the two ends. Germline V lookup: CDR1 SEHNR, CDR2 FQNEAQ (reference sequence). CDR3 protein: CASSSQGYEQYF. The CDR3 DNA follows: TGTGCCAGCAGTTCACAGGGCTACGAGCAGTACTTC.

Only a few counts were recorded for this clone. The CDR3 bases are TGTGCCAGCAGCTTGGGCAGGGGCTGGAACACTGAAGCTTTCTTT. It is translated as CASSLGRGWNTEAFF. The chain has TRBV5-4 and TRBJ1-1; weak D call: TRBD1 (6 bases). The germline V gene encodes CDR1 SGHNT and CDR2 YYREEE (reference sequence). Trimming took 0 bases from V and 1 from J, leaving 10 bases between them. The CDR3 length is 15 residues.

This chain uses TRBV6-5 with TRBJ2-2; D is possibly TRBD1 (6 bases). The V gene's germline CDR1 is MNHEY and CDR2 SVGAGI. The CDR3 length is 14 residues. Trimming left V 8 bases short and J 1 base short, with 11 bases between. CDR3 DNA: TGTGCCAGCGCCTGGACAGTGAACACCGGGGAGCTGTTTTTT. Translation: CASAWTVNTGELFF.

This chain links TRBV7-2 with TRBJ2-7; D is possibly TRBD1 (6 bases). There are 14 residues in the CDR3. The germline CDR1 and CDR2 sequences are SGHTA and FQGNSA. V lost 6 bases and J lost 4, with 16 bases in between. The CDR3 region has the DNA TGTGCCAGCAGACCCGACAGGCCCTCATACGAGCAGTACTTC. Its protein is CASRPDRPSYEQYF.

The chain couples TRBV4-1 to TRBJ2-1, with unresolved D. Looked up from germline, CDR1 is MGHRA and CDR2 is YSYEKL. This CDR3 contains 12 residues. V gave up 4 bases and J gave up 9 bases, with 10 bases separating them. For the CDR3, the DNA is TGCGCCAGCAGCCGAAGCGCGGTTGAGCAGTTCTTC. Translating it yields CASSRSAVEQFF.

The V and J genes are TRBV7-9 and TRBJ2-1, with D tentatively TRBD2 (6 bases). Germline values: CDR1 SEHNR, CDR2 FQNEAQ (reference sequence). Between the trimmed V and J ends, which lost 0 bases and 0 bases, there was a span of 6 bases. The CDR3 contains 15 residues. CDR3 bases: TGTGCCAGCAGCTTAGCAGCGGGCTCCTACAATGAGCAGTTCTTC. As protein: CASSLAAGSYNEQFF.

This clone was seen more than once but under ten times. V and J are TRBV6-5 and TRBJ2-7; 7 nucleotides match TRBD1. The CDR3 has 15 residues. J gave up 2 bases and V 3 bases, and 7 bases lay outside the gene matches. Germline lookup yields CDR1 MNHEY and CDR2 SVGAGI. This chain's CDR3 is CASSYNRGSAYEQYF. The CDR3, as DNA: TGTGCCAGCAGTTATAACAGGGGCAGCGCCTACGAGCAGTACTTC.

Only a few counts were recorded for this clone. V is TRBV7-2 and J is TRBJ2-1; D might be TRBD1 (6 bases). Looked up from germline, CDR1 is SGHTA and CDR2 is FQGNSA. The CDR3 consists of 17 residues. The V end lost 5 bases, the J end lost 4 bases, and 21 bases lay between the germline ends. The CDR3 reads CASSPPTGTPGYNEQFF. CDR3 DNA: TGTGCCAGCAGCCCGCCGACAGGCACTCCTGGGTACAATGAGCAGTTCTTC.

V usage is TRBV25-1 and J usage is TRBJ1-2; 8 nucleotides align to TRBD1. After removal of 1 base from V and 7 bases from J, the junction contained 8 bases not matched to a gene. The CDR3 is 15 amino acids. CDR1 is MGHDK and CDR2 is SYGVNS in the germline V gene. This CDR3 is CASSESVAGGGGYTF. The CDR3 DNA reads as TGTGCCAGCAGTGAATCGGTAGCAGGGGGCGGTGGCTACACCTTC.

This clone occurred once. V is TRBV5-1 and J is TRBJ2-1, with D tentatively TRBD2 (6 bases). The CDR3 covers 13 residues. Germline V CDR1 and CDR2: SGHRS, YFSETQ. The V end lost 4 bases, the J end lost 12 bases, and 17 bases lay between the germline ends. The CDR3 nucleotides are TGCGCCAGCAGCGCGGTCCCGGGACTGGTGCAGTTCTTC. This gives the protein CASSAVPGLVQFF.

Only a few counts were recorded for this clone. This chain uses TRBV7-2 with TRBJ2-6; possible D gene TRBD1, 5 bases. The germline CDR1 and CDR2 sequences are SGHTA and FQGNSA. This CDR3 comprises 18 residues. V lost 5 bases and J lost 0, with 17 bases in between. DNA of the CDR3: TGTGCCAGCAGCACGGGCCGGACATCATTCTCTGGGGCCAACGTCCTGACTTTC. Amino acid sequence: CASSTGRTSFSGANVLTF.

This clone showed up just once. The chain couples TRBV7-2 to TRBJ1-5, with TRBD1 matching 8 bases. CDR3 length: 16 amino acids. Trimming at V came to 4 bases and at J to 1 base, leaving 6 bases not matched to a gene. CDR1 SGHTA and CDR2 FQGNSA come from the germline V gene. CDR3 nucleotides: TGTGCCAGCAGCTCGAGCGGGACAGGAAGCAATCAGCCCCAGCATTTT. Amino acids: CASSSSGTGSNQPQHF.

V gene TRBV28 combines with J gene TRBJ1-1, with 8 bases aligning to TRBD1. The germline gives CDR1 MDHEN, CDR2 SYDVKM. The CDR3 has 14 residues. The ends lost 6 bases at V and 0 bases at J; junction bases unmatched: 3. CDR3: CASSPDRVNTEAFF. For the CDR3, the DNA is TGTGCCAGCAGCCCGGACAGGGTGAACACTGAAGCTTTCTTT.

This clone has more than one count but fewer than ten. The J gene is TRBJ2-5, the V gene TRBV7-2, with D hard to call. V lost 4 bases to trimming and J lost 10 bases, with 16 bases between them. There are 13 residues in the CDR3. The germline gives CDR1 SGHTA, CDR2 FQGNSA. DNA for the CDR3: TGTGCCAGCAGCTCCACCCAGGTGGGTGGCCAGTACTTC. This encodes CASSSTQVGGQYF.

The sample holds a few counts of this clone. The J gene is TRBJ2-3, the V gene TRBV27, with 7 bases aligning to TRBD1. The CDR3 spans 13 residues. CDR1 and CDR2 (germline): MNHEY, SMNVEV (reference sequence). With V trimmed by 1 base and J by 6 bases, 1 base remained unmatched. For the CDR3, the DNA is TGTGCCAGCAGTTTATACAGGGGCGATACGCAGTATTTT. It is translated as CASSLYRGDTQYF.

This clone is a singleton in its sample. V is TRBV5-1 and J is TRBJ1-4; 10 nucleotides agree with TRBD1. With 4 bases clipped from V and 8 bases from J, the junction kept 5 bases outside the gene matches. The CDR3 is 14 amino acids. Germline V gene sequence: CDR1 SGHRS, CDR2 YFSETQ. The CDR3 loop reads CASSVGTGDEKLFF. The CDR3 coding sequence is TGCGCCAGCAGCGTGGGGACAGGGGACGAAAAACTGTTTTTT.

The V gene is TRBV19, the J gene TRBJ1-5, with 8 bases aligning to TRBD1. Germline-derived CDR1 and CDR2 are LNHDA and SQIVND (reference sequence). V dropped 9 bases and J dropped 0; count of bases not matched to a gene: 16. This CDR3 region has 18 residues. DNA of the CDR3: TGTGCCAGCCAGCTGAAGCAGGGGGCGAGCAATAGCAATCAGCCCCAGCATTTT. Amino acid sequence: CASQLKQGASNSNQPQHF. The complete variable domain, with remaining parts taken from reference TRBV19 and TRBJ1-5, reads DGGITQSPKYLFRKEGQNVTLSCEQNLNHDAMYWYRQDPGQGLRLIYYSQIVNDFQKGDIAEGYSVSREKKESFPLTVTSAQKNPTAFYLCASQLKQGASNSNQPQHFGDGTRLSIL.

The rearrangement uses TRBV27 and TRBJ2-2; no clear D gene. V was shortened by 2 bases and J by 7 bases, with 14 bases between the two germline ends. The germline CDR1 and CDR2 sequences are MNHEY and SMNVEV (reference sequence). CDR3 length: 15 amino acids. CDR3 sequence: CASSLPPGGYGELFF. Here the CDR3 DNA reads TGTGCCAGCAGTTTACCCCCGGGTGGTTACGGGGAGCTGTTTTTT.

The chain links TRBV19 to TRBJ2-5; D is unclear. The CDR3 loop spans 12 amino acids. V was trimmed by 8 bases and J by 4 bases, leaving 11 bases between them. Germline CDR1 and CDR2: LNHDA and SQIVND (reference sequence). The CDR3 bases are TGTGCCAGTGGCCCGGGTGCAGAGACCCAGTACTTC. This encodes CASGPGAETQYF.

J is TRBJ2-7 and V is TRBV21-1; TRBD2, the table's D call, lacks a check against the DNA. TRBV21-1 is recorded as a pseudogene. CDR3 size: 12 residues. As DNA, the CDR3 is TGTGCCAGCAGCAAACAAGGGACTAAGCAGTACTTC. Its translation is CASSKQGTKQYF.

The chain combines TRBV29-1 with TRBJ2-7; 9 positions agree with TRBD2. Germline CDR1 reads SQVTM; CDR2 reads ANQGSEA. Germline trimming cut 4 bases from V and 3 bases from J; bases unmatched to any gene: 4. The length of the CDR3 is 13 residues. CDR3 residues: CSVGGTSNYEQYF. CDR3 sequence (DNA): TGCAGCGTTGGGGGGACTAGCAACTACGAGCAGTACTTC.

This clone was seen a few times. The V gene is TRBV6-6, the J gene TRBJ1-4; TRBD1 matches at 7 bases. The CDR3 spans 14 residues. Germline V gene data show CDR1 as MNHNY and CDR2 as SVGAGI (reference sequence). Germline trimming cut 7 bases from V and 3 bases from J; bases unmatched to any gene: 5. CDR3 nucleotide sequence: TGTGCCAGCACCGCCCAGGGGGCTAATGAAAAACTGTTTTTT. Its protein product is CASTAQGANEKLFF.

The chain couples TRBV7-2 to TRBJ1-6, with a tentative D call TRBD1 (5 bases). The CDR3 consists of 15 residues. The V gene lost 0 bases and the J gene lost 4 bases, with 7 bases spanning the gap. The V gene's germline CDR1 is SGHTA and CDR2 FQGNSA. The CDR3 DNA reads TGTGCCAGCAGCTTAGCAGGGGTGTATAATTCACCCCTCCACTTT. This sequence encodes CASSLAGVYNSPLHF.

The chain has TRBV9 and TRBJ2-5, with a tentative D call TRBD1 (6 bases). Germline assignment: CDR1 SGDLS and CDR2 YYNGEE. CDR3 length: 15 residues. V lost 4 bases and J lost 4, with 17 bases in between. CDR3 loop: CASSHAQGSAETQYF. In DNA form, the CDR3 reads TGTGCCAGCAGCCATGCACAGGGATCAGCAGAGACCCAGTACTTC. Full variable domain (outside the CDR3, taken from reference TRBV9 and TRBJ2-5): DSGVTQTPKHLITATGQRVTLRCSPRSGDLSVYWYQQSLDQGLQFLIQYYNGEERAKGNILERFSAQQFPDLHSELNLSSLELGDSALYFCASSHAQGSAETQYFGPGTRLLVL.

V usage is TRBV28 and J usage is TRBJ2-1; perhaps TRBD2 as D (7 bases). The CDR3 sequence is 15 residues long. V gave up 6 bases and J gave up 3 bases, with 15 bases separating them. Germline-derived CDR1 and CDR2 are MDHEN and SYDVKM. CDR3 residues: CASSPGGADYNEQFF. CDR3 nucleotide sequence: TGTGCCAGCAGCCCGGGGGGCGCAGACTACAATGAGCAGTTCTTC.